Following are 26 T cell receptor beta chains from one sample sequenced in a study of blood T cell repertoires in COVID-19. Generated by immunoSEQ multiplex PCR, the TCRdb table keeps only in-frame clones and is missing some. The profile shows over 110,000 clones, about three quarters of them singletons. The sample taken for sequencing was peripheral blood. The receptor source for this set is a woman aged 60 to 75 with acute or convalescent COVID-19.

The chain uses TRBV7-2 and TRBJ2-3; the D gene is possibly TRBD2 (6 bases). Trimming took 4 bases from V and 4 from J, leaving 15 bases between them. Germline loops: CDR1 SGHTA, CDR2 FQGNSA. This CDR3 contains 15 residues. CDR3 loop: CASSSQAGWADTQYF. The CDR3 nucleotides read TGTGCCAGCAGCTCTCAAGCGGGTTGGGCAGATACGCAGTATTTT.

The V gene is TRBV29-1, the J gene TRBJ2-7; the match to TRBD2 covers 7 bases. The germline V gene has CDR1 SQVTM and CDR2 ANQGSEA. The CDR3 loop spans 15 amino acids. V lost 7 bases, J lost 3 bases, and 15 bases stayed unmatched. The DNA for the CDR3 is TGCAGCGCCGGGGGGTTTGGAACCCGGCGCTACGAGCAGTACTTC. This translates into CSAGGFGTRRYEQYF.

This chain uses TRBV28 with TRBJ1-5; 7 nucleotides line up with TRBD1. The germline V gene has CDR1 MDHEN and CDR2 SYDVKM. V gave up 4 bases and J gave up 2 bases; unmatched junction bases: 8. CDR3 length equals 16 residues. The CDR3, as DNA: TGTGCCAGCAGTTCCATACAGGGGATCGGCAATCAGCCCCAGCATTTT. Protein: CASSSIQGIGNQPQHF.

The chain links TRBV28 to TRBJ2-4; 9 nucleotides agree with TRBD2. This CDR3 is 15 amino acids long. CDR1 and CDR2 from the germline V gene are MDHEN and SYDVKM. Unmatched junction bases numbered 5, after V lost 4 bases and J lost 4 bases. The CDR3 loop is CASSYSGSGKNIQYF. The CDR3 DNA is TGTGCCAGCAGTTATAGCGGGAGCGGAAAAAACATTCAGTACTTC.

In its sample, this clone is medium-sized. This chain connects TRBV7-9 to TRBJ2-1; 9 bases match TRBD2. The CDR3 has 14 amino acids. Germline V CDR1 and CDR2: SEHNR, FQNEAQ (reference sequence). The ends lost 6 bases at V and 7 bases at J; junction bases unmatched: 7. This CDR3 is CASRAGGFENEQFF. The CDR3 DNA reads TGTGCCAGCAGGGCGGGAGGGTTTGAAAATGAGCAGTTCTTC.

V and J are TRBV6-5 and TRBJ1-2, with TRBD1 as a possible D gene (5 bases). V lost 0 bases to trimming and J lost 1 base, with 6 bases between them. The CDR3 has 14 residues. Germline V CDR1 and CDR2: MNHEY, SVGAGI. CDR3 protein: CASSYSGGNYGYTF. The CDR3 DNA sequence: TGTGCCAGCAGTTACTCCGGGGGTAACTATGGCTACACCTTC.

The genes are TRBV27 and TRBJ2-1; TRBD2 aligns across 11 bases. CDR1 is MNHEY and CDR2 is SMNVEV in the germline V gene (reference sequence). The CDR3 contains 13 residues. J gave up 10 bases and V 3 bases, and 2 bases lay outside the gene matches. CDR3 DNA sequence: TGTGCCAGCAGTTTTTTAGCGGGAGGGGAGCAGTTCTTC. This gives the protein CASSFLAGGEQFF.

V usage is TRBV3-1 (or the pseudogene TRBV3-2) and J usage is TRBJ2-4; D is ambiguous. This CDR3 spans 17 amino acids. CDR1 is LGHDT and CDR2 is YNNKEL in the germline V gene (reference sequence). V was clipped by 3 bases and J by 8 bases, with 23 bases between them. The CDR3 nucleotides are TGTGCCAGCAGCCACCGCATACTATCCGTGGAGCCCTACATTCAGTACTTC. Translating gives CASSHRILSVEPYIQYF.

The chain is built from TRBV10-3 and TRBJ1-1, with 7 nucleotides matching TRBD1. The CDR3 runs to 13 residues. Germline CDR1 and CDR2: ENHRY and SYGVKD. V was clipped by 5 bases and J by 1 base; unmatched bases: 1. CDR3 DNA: TGTGCCATCAGTAGACAGGGGAACACTGAAGCTTTCTTT. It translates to CAISRQGNTEAFF.

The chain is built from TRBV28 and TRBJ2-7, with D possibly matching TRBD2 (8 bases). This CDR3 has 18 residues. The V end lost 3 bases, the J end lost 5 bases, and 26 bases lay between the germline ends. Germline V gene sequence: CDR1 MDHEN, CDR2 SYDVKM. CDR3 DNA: TGTGCCAGCAGTTTTCCCCAGGGGGGTAGCGGGATTGGAAACGAGCAGTACTTC. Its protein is CASSFPQGGSGIGNEQYF.

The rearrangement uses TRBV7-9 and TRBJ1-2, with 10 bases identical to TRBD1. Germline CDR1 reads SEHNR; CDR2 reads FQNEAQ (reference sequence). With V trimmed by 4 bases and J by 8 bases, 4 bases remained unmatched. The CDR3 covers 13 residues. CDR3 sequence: CASSSDRGLGYTF. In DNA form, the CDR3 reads TGTGCCAGCAGCTCAGACAGGGGGCTCGGCTACACCTTC.

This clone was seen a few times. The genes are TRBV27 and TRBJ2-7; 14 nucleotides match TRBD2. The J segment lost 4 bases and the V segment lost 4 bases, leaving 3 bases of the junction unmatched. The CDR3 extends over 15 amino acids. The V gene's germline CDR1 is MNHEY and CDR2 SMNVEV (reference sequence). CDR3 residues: CASSWGLAGAYEQYF. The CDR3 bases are TGTGCCAGCAGTTGGGGACTAGCGGGAGCGTACGAGCAGTACTTC.

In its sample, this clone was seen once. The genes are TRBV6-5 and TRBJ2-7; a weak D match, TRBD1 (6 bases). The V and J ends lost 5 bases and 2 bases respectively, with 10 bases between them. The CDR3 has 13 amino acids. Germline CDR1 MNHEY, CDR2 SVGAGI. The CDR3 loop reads CASSTGTPYEQYF. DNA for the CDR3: TGTGCCAGCAGTACAGGGACCCCCTACGAGCAGTACTTC.

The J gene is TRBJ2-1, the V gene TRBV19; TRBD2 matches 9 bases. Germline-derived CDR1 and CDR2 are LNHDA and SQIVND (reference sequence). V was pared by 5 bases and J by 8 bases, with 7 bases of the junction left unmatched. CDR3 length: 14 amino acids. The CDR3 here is CASSHLAGLDEQFF. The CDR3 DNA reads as TGTGCCAGTAGTCATCTAGCGGGACTCGATGAGCAGTTCTTC.

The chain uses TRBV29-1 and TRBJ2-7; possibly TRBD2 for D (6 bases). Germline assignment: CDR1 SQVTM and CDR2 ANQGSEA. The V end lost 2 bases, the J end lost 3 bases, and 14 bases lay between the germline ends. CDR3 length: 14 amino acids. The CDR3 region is CSVELASEFYEQYF. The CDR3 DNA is TGCAGCGTTGAATTGGCTAGCGAATTCTACGAGCAGTACTTC.

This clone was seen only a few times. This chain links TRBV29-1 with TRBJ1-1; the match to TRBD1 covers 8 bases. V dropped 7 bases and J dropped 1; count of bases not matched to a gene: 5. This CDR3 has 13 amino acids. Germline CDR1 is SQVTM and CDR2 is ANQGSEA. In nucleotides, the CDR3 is TGCAGCGCCCAGACAGGGGCGAACACTGAAGCTTTCTTT. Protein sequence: CSAQTGANTEAFF.

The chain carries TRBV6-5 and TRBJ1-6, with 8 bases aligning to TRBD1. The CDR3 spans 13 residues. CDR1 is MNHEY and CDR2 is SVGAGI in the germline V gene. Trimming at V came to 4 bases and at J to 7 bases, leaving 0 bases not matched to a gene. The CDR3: CASSWDRNSPLHF. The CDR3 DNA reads TGTGCCAGCAGTTGGGACAGGAATTCACCCCTCCACTTT.

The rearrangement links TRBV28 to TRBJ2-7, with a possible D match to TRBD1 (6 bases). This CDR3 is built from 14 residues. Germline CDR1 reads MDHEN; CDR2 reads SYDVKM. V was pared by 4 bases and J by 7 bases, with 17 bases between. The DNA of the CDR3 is TGTGCCAGCAGTTCCGGGACAAGAGTAGTGGAGCAGTACTTC. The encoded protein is CASSSGTRVVEQYF.

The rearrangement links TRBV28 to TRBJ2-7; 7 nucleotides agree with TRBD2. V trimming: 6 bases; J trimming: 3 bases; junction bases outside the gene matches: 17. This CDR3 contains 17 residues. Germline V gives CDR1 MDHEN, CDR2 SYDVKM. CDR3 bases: TGTGCCAGCAGCCTGCCTGCGCCCAGCGGGATTCGCTACGAGCAGTACTTC. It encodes CASSLPAPSGIRYEQYF.

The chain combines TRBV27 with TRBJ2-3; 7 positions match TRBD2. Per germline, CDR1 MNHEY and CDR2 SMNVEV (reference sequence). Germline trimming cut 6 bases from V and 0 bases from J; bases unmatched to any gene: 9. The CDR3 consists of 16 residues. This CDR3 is CASSTQRGSSTDTQYF. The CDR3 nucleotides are TGTGCCAGCAGCACTCAGCGGGGATCTAGCACAGATACGCAGTATTTT.

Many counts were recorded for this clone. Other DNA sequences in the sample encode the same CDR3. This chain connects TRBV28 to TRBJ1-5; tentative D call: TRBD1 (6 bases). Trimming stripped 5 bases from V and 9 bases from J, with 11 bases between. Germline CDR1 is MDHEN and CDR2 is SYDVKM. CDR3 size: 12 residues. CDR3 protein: CASSPPRGPQHF. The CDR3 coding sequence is TGTGCCAGCAGTCCCCCCAGGGGGCCCCAGCATTTT.

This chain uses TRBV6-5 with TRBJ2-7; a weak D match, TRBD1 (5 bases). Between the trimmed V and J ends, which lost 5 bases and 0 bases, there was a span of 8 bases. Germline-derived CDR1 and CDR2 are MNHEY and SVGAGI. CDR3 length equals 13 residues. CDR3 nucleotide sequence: TGTGCCAGCAGTCGGACAAGCTCCTACGAGCAGTACTTC. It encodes CASSRTSSYEQYF.

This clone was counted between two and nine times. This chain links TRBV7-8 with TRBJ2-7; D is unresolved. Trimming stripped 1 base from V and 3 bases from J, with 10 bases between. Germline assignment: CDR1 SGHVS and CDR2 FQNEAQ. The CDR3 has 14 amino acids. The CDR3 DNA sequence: TGTGCCAGCAGCTTAGATTACTCCCGCTACGAGCAGTACTTC. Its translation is CASSLDYSRYEQYF. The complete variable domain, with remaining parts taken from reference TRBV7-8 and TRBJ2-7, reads GAGVSQSPRYKVAKRGQDVALRCDPISGHVSLFWYQQALGQGPEFLTYFQNEAQLDKSGLPSDRFFAERPEGSVSTLKIQRTQQEDSAVYLCASSLDYSRYEQYFGPGTRLTVT.

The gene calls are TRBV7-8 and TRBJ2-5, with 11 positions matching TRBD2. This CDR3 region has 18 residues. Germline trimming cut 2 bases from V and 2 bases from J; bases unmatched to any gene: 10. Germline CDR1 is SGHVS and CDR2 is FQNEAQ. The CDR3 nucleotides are TGTGCCAGCAGCTTAAGAATAGCGGGAGGGTATCTACAAGAGACCCAGTACTTC. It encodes CASSLRIAGGYLQETQYF.

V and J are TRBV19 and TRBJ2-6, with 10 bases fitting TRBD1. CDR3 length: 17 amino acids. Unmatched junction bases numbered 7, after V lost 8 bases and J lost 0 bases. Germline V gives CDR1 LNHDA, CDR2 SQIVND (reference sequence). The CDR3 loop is CASDWGQGLSGANVLTF. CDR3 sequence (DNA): TGTGCCAGTGATTGGGGACAGGGGCTCTCTGGGGCCAACGTCCTGACTTTC.

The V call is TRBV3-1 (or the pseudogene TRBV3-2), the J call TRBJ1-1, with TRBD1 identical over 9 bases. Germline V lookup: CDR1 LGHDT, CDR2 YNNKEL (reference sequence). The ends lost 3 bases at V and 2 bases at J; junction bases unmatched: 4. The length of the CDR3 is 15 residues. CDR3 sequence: CASSQGTGTNTEAFF. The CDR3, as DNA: TGTGCCAGCAGCCAGGGGACAGGGACCAACACTGAAGCTTTCTTT.